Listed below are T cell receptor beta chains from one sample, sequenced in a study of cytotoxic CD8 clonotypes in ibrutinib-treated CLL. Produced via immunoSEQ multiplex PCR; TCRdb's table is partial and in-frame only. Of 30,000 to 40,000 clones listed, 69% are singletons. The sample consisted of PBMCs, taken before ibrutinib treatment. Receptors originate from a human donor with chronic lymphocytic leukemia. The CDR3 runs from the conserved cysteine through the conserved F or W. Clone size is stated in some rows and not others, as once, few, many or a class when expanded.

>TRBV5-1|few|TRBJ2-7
CASSLISSGTYEQYF
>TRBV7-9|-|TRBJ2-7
CASSLGRTGESEQYF
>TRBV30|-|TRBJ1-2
CAWSVAGFRYGYTF
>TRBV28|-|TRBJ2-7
CASSLSGLSSYEQYF
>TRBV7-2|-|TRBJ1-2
CASSALQGMALYGYTF
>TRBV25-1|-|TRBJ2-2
CASSEYRNTGELFF
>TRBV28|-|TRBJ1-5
CASRPGEGQPQHF
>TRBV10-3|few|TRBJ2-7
CAISLTGHEQYF
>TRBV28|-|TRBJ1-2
CASSFKIYGYTF
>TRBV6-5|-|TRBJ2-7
CASSYSNPALDEQYF
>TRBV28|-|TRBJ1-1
CASSPPPFRSGGDHTEAFF
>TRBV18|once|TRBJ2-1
CASSPSPRDNEQFF
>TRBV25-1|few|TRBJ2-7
CASSAGQSSYEQYF
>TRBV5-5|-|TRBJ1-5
CASSHGQGYQPQHF
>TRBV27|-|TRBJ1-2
CASRLTGGGYTF
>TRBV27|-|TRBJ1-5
CASSLNEAQPQHF
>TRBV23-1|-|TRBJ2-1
CANKVHGTSGAYNEQFF
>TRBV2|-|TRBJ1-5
CASSPQGSNQPQHF
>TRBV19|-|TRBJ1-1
CASSILAGVNTEAFF
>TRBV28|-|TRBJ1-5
CASSSGTGGGQPQHF
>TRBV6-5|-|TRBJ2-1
CASSLRGGSYNEQFF
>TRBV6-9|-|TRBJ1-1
CASRLRGRLAFF
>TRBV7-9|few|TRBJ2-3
CASSSFRGDTQYF
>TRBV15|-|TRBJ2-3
CATSSPGLAGASTDTQYF
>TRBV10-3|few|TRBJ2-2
CAISGLGQGELFF
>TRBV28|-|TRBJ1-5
CASSLDGQSNQPQHF
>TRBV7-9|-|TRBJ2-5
CASSPRTSGRAQYF
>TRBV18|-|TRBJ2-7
CASSPTSGGEYEQYF
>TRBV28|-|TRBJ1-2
CARKDSYGYTF
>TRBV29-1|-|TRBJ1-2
CSVGQGDYGYTF
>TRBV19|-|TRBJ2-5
CASSTGLAGQETQYF
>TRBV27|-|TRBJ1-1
CASSRTGVSTEAFF
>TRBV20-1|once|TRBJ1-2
CSASLAYGYTF
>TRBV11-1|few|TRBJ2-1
CASSLGGGLGKSSYNEQFF